This T cell receptor beta chain was found in a study of blood T cells in healthy people across ages. In the study overall: Template switching recovered approximately one barcoded beta molecule for every two T cells. Study findings and constraints: Whereas aged donors had fewer naive CD4+ cells, long-lived donors had more of them and higher diversity. Measured against age, TCR beta diversity per million T cells decreased in a roughly linear manner.

V dropped 3 bases and J dropped 4 bases, with 15 bases sitting between them. The CDR3 extends over 15 amino acids. CDR1 and CDR2 (germline): MNHNS, SASEGT. PCR was performed a second time for 7 to 11 cycles using a sample-barcoded 5' primer and a J-beta primer mix. MiXCR was run by TCRdb on the 5' RACE reads, yielding one entry per CDR3 protein. In the table there are roughly 1,500,000 distinct CDR3 sequences, around 42% of which are singletons. A remark on this clonotype: Its antigen is not identified.

The TCR sequence derives from a woman under 30 in good health. The specimen sequenced was blood. The chain employs TRBV6-1 and TRBJ1-2; possibly TRBD1 for D (6 bases). The CDR3 is CASSDLKVGAYGYTF. As DNA, the CDR3 is TGTGCCAGCAGTGATTTGAAGGTGGGGGCCTATGGCTACACCTTC.